Shown below are 26 T cell receptor beta chains from a single sample sequenced in a study of blood T cell repertoires in COVID-19. The protocol was immunoSEQ multiplex PCR, while the TCRdb copy is restricted to in-frame clones and leaves out a portion. The top ten clones hold 15% to 20% of a sample with some 180,000 clones, roughly 88% of them seen once. The sample comprised peripheral blood. These TCRs come from a man over 45 with COVID-19, enrolled during active disease.

V gene TRBV27 combines with J gene TRBJ1-2; 11 nucleotides align to TRBD1. The J segment lost 5 bases and the V segment lost 6 bases, leaving 2 bases of the junction unmatched. The CDR3 is 13 amino acids. The germline V gene encodes CDR1 MNHEY and CDR2 SMNVEV (reference sequence). CDR3 loop: CASRGDRGYGYTF. CDR3 DNA sequence: TGTGCCAGCAGAGGGGACAGGGGGTATGGCTACACCTTC.

The V and J genes are TRBV14 and TRBJ2-3, with a weak D call TRBD2 (5 bases). Trimming removed 5 bases at V and 6 bases at J, with 12 bases between. This CDR3 spans 13 amino acids. CDR1 is SGHDN and CDR2 is FVKESK in the germline V gene. CDR3 DNA sequence: TGTGCCAGCAGCATCCAGGACTGGGATACGCAGTATTTT. As protein: CASSIQDWDTQYF.

J is TRBJ2-4 and V is TRBV9; 12 bases match TRBD2. V shed 4 bases and J 9 bases; nucleotides not matched to a gene: 11. The CDR3 covers 16 residues. Looked up from germline, CDR1 is SGDLS and CDR2 is YYNGEE. The CDR3 protein is CASSPRPSGGASIQYF. The CDR3 DNA sequence: TGTGCCAGCAGCCCTCGCCCTAGCGGGGGGGCGAGCATTCAGTACTTC.

The V gene is TRBV3-1 (or the pseudogene TRBV3-2), the J gene TRBJ1-1, with D hard to call. Per the germline V gene, CDR1 is LGHDT and CDR2 is YNNKEL (reference sequence). V shed 4 bases and J shed 1 base, with 7 bases lying between them. This CDR3 is built from 13 residues. Written as DNA, the CDR3 is TGTGCCAGCAGCCGAGGAACGAACACTGAAGCTTTCTTT. This sequence encodes CASSRGTNTEAFF.

This chain connects TRBV19 to TRBJ1-4; D is uncertain. There are 16 residues in the CDR3. Germline CDR1 and CDR2: LNHDA and SQIVND (reference sequence). V was clipped by 4 bases and J by 0 bases, with 12 bases between them. The CDR3 coding sequence is TGTGCCAGTAGTAGATCCCCCGGGACAACTAATGAAAAACTGTTTTTT. Its translation: CASSRSPGTTNEKLFF.

The chain uses TRBV5-1 and TRBJ2-7; 7 bases fit TRBD2. The length of the CDR3 is 14 residues. V trimming: 2 bases; J trimming: 1 base; junction bases outside the gene matches: 3. Germline V gives CDR1 SGHRS, CDR2 YFSETQ. CDR3 region: CASSFTGGSYEQYF. The DNA for the CDR3 is TGCGCCAGCAGCTTCACGGGGGGTTCCTACGAGCAGTACTTC.

This clone was picked up one time. The chain uses TRBV28 and TRBJ2-3; a weak D match, TRBD2 (6 bases). Germline lookup yields CDR1 MDHEN and CDR2 SYDVKM. The CDR3 extends over 14 amino acids. The V gene lost 6 bases and the J gene lost 4 bases, with 14 bases spanning the gap. The CDR3 DNA reads TGTGCCAGCAGGGGTGACCCGGGGGCAGATACGCAGTATTTT. Translation: CASRGDPGADTQYF.

The chain joins TRBV28 to TRBJ2-1; D may be TRBD2 (6 bases). The CDR3 has 12 residues. V was trimmed by 6 bases and J by 7 bases, leaving 10 bases between them. CDR1 and CDR2 (germline): MDHEN, SYDVKM. The CDR3 DNA is TGTGCCAGCAGACCCCGGGGGAATGAGCAGTTCTTC. Translating it yields CASRPRGNEQFF.

This chain connects TRBV4-2 to TRBJ2-1; 8 positions agree with TRBD2. Germline V CDR1 and CDR2: LGHNA, YNFKEQ. The J segment lost 3 bases and the V segment lost 0 bases, leaving 1 base of the junction unmatched. The CDR3 totals 15 residues. The CDR3 reads CASSQDSGVYNEQFF. The CDR3 DNA sequence: TGTGCCAGCAGCCAAGATAGCGGGGTCTACAATGAGCAGTTCTTC.

The rearrangement links TRBV6-2 or TRBV6-3 to TRBJ2-4; 7 nucleotides line up with TRBD1. Losses at the gene ends were 4 bases for V and 0 bases for J; bases not matched to a gene: 18. The CDR3 consists of 20 residues. CDR1 and CDR2 (germline): MNHEY, SVGEGT. CDR3 nucleotide sequence: TGTGCCAGCAGTTTTACCACCGGGACAGAAAATTGGACAGCCAAAAACATTCAGTACTTC. Its protein is CASSFTTGTENWTAKNIQYF.

The rearrangement uses TRBV7-2 and TRBJ1-1; D is perhaps TRBD1 (6 bases). Germline V gene lookup returns CDR1 SGHTA and CDR2 FQGNSA. The length of the CDR3 is 13 residues. V was cut by 1 base and J by 6 bases, with 9 bases left in between. The CDR3 loop reads CASSLVQGSEAFF. CDR3 bases: TGTGCCAGCAGCTTAGTCCAGGGGTCTGAAGCTTTCTTT.

J is TRBJ2-2 and V is TRBV6-5; a possible D gene is TRBD1 (7 bases). Germline V CDR1 and CDR2: MNHEY, SVGAGI. This CDR3 comprises 16 residues. V lost 2 bases to trimming and J lost 3 bases, with 13 bases between them. The CDR3 DNA reads TGTGCCAGCAGTTACCGCAGGGGGGCCCACACCGGGGAGCTGTTTTTT. Protein product: CASSYRRGAHTGELFF.

A single count supports this clone. The CDR3 reads CASSEDRDRASYGYTF. DNA for the CDR3: TGCGCCAGCAGTGAGGACCGGGACAGGGCTAGCTATGGCTACACCTTC. The chain has TRBV10-1 and TRBJ1-2; 9 bases align to TRBD1. V lost 2 bases and J lost 4; bases outside the gene matches: 8. CDR1 and CDR2 (germline): WNHNN, SYGVQD (reference sequence). The CDR3 sequence is 16 residues long.

The gene calls are TRBV3-1 (or the pseudogene TRBV3-2) and TRBJ2-2; D might be TRBD1 (6 bases). V lost 4 bases to trimming and J lost 4 bases, with 13 bases between them. The CDR3 covers 15 residues. Germline V CDR1 and CDR2: LGHDT, YNNKEL (reference sequence). The CDR3 sequence is CASSLSRQVTGELFF. The CDR3 region has the DNA TGTGCCAGCAGCCTTTCCCGACAGGTCACCGGGGAGCTGTTTTTT.

This chain joins TRBV2 and TRBJ1-6; 7 bases agree with TRBD1. The CDR3 spans 14 residues. The V segment lost 3 bases and the J segment 10 bases; nucleotides outside the gene matches: 6. Germline CDR1 and CDR2: SNHLY and FYNNEI. The DNA of the CDR3 is TGTGCCAGCAGTGAGGTACAGGGGACCTCACCCCTCCACTTT. This translates into CASSEVQGTSPLHF. The full variable domain, its missing parts supplied by reference TRBV2 and TRBJ1-6, is EPEVTQTPSHQVTQMGQEVILRCVPISNHLYFYWYRQILGQKVEFLVSFYNNEISEKSEIFDDQFSVERPDGSNFTLKIRSTKLEDSAMYFCASSEVQGTSPLHFGNGTRLTVT.

The chain recombines TRBV11-1 with TRBJ2-2; the D gene is possibly TRBD2 (5 bases). The CDR3 is 13 amino acids. V was pared by 5 bases and J by 5 bases, with 9 bases between. Germline values: CDR1 SGHAT, CDR2 FQDESV (reference sequence). This CDR3 reads CASSPRRTGELFF. CDR3 DNA sequence: TGTGCCAGCAGCCCCCGGAGGACCGGGGAGCTGTTTTTT.

V and J are TRBV24-1 and TRBJ2-1; 9 nucleotides line up with TRBD2. Germline CDR1 is KGHDR and CDR2 is SFDVKD. There are 14 residues in the CDR3. Trimming removed 3 bases from V and 7 bases from J; junction bases left unmatched: 3. The CDR3 region is CATSDSGRLNEQFF. For the CDR3, the DNA is TGTGCCACCAGTGATAGCGGGAGGCTGAATGAGCAGTTCTTC.

The chain recombines TRBV3-1 (or the pseudogene TRBV3-2) with TRBJ2-7, with a possible D match to TRBD1 (6 bases). This CDR3 has 15 residues. Germline CDR1 and CDR2: LGHDT and YNNKEL (reference sequence). Trimming stripped 4 bases from V and 3 bases from J, with 16 bases between. CDR3 bases: TGTGCCAGCAGCCTCCTAAGAGGACAGCACTACGAGCAGTACTTC. It yields the protein CASSLLRGQHYEQYF.

V is TRBV5-1 and J is TRBJ2-3, with 8 nucleotides matching TRBD2. V was pared by 0 bases and J by 5 bases, with 5 bases of the junction left unmatched. From germline, CDR1 is SGHRS and CDR2 YFSETQ. This CDR3 is built from 15 residues. The CDR3 reads CASSLAGSGGDTQYF. CDR3 DNA: TGCGCCAGCAGCTTGGCAGGCAGCGGGGGAGATACGCAGTATTTT.

Here the CDR3 reads CASSDRSTDTQYF. In DNA, the CDR3 is TGCGCCAGCAGTGACAGAAGCACAGATACGCAGTATTTT. The chain couples TRBV10-1 to TRBJ2-3; D unclear. Germline loops: CDR1 WNHNN, CDR2 SYGVQD (reference sequence). CDR3 length equals 13 residues. V was clipped by 3 bases and J by 0 bases, with 4 bases between them.

This chain uses TRBV2 with TRBJ2-7; TRBD2 matches at 13 bases. V was clipped by 9 bases and J by 2 bases; unmatched bases: 7. The CDR3 has 15 amino acids. Looked up from germline, CDR1 is SNHLY and CDR2 is FYNNEI. The CDR3 region has the DNA TGTGCCAGTTGCCGGACTAGCGGGGGACCCTACGAGCAGTACTTC. Residues: CASCRTSGGPYEQYF. Full variable domain (outside the CDR3, taken from reference TRBV2 and TRBJ2-7): EPEVTQTPSHQVTQMGQEVILRCVPISNHLYFYWYRQILGQKVEFLVSFYNNEISEKSEIFDDQFSVERPDGSNFTLKIRSTKLEDSAMYFCASCRTSGGPYEQYFGPGTRLTVT.

The J gene is TRBJ1-1, the V gene TRBV3-1 (or the pseudogene TRBV3-2), with TRBD1 matching over 8 bases. The germline gives CDR1 LGHDT, CDR2 YNNKEL (reference sequence). The CDR3 extends over 15 amino acids. The J segment lost 3 bases and the V segment lost 4 bases, leaving 7 bases of the junction unmatched. The CDR3 region is CASSPPTGADTEAFF. CDR3 sequence (DNA): TGTGCCAGCAGCCCACCGACAGGGGCGGACACTGAAGCTTTCTTT.

The chain joins TRBV18 to TRBJ2-3; D uncertain. Looked up from germline, CDR1 is KGHSH and CDR2 is LQKENI. V dropped 0 bases and J dropped 5 bases, with 9 bases sitting between them. The CDR3 length is 14 residues. The CDR3 DNA reads as TGTGCCAGCTCACCACCTCGGGTGGTAGATACGCAGTATTTT. Translation gives CASSPPRVVDTQYF.

This clone was observed at least ten times. Here the CDR3 DNA reads TGTGCCAGCAGTCGGATGGGGGCAAGCACAGATACGCAGTATTTT. Its protein is CASSRMGASTDTQYF. The V and J genes are TRBV6-5 and TRBJ2-3, with a tentative D call TRBD1 (6 bases). Germline CDR1 is MNHEY and CDR2 is SVGAGI. The ends were cut back, 5 bases at V and 0 bases at J, with 12 bases in the middle. This CDR3 has 15 residues.

This CDR3 reads CATSDSGPLADTQYF. As DNA, the CDR3 is TGTGCCACCAGTGACAGCGGCCCGCTGGCAGATACGCAGTATTTT. V gene TRBV24-1 combines with J gene TRBJ2-3, with a weak D call TRBD2 (5 bases). CDR3 length: 15 amino acids. V lost 4 bases, J lost 4 bases, and 14 bases lay in between. Germline V CDR1 and CDR2: KGHDR, SFDVKD.

The rearrangement joins TRBV4-3 to TRBJ2-5; D gene ambiguous. CDR1 and CDR2 (germline): LGHNA, YSLEER. V lost 4 bases to trimming and J lost 1 base, with 13 bases between them. This CDR3 comprises 15 residues. The CDR3 sequence is CASSPAGLVQETQYF. CDR3 in DNA: TGCGCCAGCAGCCCAGCAGGTTTAGTCCAAGAGACCCAGTACTTC.